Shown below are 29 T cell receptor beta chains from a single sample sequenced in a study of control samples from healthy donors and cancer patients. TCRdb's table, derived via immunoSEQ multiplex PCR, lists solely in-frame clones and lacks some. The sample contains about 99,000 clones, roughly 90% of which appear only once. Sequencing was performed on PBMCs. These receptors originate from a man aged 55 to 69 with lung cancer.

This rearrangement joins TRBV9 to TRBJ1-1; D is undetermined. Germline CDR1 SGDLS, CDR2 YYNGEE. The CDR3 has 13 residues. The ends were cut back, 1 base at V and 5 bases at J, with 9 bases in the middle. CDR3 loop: CASSVIASTEAFF. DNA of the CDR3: TGTGCCAGCAGCGTAATCGCGAGTACTGAAGCTTTCTTT.

CDR3 sequence reads: CASSLGQGDGNQPQHF. DNA for the CDR3: TGTGCCAGCAGCTTGGGACAGGGAGATGGCAATCAGCCCCAGCATTTT. The chain recombines TRBV7-9 with TRBJ1-5; TRBD1 aligns across 9 bases. The CDR3 is made up of 16 amino acids. Per germline, CDR1 SEHNR and CDR2 FQNEAQ (reference sequence). V lost 3 bases to trimming and J lost 2 bases; unmatched junction nucleotides: 5.

CDR3 DNA: TGTGCCACCAGCAGTAGGACAGGGCTTAATGAAAAACTGTTTTTT. This codes for CATSSRTGLNEKLFF. The chain combines TRBV15 with TRBJ1-4; 8 bases are shared with TRBD1. V lost 3 bases, J lost 4 bases, and 4 bases stayed unmatched. This CDR3 region has 15 residues. Per the germline V gene, CDR1 is LNHNV and CDR2 is YYDKDF (reference sequence).

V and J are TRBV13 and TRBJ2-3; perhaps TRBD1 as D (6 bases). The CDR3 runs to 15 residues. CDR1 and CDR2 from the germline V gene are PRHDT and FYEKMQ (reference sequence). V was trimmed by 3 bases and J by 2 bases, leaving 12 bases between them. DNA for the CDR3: TGTGCCAGCAGCTTCGGACAGCTTATCACAGATACGCAGTATTTT. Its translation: CASSFGQLITDTQYF.

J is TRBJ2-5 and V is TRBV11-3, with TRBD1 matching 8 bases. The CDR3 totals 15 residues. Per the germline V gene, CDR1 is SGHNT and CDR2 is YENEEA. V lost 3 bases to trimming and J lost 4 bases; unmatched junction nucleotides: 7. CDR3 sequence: CASSLTVDRGETQYF. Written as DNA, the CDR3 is TGTGCCAGCAGCTTGACCGTCGACAGGGGAGAGACCCAGTACTTC.

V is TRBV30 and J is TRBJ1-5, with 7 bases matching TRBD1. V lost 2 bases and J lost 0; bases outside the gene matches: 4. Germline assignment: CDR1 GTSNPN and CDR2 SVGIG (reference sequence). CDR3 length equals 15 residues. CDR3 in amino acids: CAWSQTGLSNQPQHF. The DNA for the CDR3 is TGTGCCTGGAGTCAGACAGGGCTTAGCAATCAGCCCCAGCATTTT.

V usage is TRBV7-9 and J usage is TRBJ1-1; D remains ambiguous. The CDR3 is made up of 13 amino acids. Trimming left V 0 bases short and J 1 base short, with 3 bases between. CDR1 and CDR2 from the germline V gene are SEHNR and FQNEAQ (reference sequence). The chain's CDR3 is CASSLAGNTEAFF. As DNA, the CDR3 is TGTGCCAGCAGCTTAGCGGGGAACACTGAAGCTTTCTTT. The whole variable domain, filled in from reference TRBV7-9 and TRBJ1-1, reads DTGVSQNPRHKITKRGQNVTFRCDPISEHNRLYWYRQTLGQGPEFLTYFQNEAQLEKSRLLSDRFSAERPKGSFSTLEIQRTEQGDSAMYLCASSLAGNTEAFFGQGTRLTVV.

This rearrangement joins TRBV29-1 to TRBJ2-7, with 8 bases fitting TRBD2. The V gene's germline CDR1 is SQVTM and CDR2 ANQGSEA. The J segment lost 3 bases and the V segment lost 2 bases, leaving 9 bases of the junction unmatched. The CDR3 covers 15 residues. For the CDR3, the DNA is TGCAGCGTTGAATTCGGGAGGGGAACGGACTACGAGCAGTACTTC. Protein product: CSVEFGRGTDYEQYF.

CDR3 in DNA: TGTGCCACCAGTGACTACGGGACTAGCGGCACAGATACGCAGTATTTT. It encodes CATSDYGTSGTDTQYF. The V and J genes are TRBV24-1 and TRBJ2-3; 10 positions agree with TRBD2. The trim removed 4 bases at V and 1 base at J, leaving 4 bases unmatched. There are 16 residues in the CDR3. Germline CDR1 reads KGHDR; CDR2 reads SFDVKD.

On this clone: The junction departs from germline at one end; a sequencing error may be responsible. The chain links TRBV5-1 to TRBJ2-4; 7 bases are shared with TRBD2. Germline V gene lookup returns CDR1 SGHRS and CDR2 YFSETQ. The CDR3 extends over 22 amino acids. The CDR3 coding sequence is TGTTCCAACAGAGAACTAATCCGAGCGGGGATACTAGACTTATTAGCCAAAAACATTCAGTACTTC. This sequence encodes CSNRELIRAGILDLLAKNIQYF.

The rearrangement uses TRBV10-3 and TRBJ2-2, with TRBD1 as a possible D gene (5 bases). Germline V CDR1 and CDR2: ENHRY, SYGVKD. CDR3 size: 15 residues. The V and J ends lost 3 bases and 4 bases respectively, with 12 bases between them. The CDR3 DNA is TGTGCCATCAGTGAACTTGGGGCGGCCACCGGGGAGCTGTTTTTT. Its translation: CAISELGAATGELFF.

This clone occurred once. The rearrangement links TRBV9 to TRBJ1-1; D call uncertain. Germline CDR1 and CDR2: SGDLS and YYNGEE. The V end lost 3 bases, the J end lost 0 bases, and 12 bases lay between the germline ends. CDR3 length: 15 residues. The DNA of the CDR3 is TGTGCCAGCAGCGCGTCCATCCAGGTGAACACTGAAGCTTTCTTT. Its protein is CASSASIQVNTEAFF.

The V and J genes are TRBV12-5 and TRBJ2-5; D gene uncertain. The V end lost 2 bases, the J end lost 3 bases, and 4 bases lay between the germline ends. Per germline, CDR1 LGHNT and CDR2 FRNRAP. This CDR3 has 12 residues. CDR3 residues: CASGLREETQYF. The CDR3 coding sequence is TGTGCTAGTGGTTTGAGGGAAGAGACCCAGTACTTC.

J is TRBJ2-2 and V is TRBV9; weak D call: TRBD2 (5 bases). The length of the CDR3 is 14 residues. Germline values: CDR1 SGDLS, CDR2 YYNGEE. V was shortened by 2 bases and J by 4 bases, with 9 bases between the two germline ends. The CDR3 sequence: CASSVLAGTGELFF. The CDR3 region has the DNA TGTGCCAGCAGCGTCTTGGCGGGCACCGGGGAGCTGTTTTTT.

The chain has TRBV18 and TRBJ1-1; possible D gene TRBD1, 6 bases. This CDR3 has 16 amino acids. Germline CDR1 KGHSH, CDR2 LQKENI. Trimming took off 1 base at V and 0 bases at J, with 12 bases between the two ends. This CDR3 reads CASSPRVGQMNTEAFF. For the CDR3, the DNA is TGTGCCAGCTCACCACGGGTGGGACAAATGAACACTGAAGCTTTCTTT.

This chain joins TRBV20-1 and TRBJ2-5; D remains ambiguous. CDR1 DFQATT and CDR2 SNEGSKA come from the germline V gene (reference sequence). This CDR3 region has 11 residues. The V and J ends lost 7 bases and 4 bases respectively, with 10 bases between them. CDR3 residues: CSVEKGETQYF. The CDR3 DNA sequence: TGCAGTGTGGAAAAAGGAGAGACCCAGTACTTC.

CDR3: CATGREEAFF. In DNA form, the CDR3 reads TGTGCCACCGGACGAGAAGAGGCTTTCTTT. The genes are TRBV19 and TRBJ1-1; D is unresolved. The CDR3 is made up of 10 amino acids. V shed 10 bases and J shed 11 bases, with 14 bases lying between them. Germline lookup yields CDR1 LNHDA and CDR2 SQIVND (reference sequence).

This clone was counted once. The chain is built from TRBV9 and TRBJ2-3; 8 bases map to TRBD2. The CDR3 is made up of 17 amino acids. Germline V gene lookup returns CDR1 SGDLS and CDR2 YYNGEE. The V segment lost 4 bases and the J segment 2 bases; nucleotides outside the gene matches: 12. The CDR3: CASSPDPGSGVTDTQYF. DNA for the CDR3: TGTGCCAGCAGCCCAGACCCGGGTAGCGGGGTCACAGATACGCAGTATTTT.

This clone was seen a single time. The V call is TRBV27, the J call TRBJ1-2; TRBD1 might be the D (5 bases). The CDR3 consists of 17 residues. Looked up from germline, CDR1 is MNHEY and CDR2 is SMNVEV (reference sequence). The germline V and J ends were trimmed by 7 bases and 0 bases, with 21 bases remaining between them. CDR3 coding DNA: TGTGCCAGCACACCCTTTTATGGGGCTACATCTAACTATGGCTACACCTTC. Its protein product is CASTPFYGATSNYGYTF.

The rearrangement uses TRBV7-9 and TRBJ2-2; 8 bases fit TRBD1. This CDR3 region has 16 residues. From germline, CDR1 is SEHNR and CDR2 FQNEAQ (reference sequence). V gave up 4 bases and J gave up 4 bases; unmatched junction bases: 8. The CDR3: CASSYGQGFSTGELFF. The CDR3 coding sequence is TGTGCCAGCAGCTACGGACAGGGATTTTCCACCGGGGAGCTGTTTTTT.

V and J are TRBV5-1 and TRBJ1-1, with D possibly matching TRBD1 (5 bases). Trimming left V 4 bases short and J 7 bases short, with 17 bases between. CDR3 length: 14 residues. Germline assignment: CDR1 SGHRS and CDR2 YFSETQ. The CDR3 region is CASSPAGDLGEAFF. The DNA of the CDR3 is TGCGCCAGCAGCCCAGCCGGGGACCTCGGTGAAGCTTTCTTT.

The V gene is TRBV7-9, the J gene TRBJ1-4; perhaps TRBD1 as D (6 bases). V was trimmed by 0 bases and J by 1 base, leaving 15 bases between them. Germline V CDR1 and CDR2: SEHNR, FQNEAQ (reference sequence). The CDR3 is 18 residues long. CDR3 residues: CASSLASRGAGTNEKLFF. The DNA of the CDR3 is TGTGCCAGCAGCTTAGCGAGTCGGGGGGCCGGAACTAATGAAAAACTGTTTTTT.

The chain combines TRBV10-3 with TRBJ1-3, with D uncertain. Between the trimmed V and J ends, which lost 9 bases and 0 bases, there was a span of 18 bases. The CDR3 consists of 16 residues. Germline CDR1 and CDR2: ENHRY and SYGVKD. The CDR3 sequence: CAINGPGRGSGNTIYF. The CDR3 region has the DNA TGTGCCATTAATGGACCGGGGAGAGGCTCTGGAAACACCATATATTTT.

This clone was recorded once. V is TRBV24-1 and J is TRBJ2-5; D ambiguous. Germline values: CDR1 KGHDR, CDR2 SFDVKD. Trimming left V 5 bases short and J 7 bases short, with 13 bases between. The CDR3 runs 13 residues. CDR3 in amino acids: CATSATAAGTQYF. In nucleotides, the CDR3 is TGTGCCACCAGTGCCACCGCCGCAGGGACCCAGTACTTC.

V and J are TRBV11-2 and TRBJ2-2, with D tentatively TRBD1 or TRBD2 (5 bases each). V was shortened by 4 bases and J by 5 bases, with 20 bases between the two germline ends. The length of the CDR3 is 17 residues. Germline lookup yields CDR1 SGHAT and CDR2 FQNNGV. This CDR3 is CASSSMRAGRYTGELFF. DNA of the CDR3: TGTGCCAGCAGCTCTATGAGGGCAGGGAGATATACCGGGGAGCTGTTTTTT.

The CDR3 protein is CASSASQGRTYSGNTIYF. CDR3 sequence (DNA): TGTGCCAGCAGTGCTTCACAGGGAAGAACTTACTCTGGAAACACCATATATTTT. This rearrangement joins TRBV25-1 to TRBJ1-3; TRBD1 is a possible D gene (6 bases). Germline V CDR1 and CDR2: MGHDK, SYGVNS. V was clipped by 4 bases and J by 0 bases, with 19 bases between them. This CDR3 contains 18 residues.

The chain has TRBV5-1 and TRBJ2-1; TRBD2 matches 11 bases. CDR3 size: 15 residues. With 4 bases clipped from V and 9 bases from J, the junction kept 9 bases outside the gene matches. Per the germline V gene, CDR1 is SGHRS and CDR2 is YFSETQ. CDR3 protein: CASSPVSGGAGEQFF. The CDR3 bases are TGCGCCAGCAGCCCCGTTAGCGGGGGGGCCGGTGAGCAGTTCTTC.

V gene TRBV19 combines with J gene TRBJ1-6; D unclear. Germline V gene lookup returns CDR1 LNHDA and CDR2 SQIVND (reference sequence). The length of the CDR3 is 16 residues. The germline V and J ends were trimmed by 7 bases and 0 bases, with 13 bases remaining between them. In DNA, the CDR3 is TGTGCCAGTATACGTACGGGGAGCTCCTATAATTCACCCCTCCACTTT. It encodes CASIRTGSSYNSPLHF.

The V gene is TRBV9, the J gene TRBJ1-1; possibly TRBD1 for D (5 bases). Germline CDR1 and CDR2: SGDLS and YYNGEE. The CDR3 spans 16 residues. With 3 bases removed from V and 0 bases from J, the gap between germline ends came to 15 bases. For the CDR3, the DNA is TGTGCCAGCAGCGAGGCAGGGTGGAGAGTGAACACTGAAGCTTTCTTT. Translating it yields CASSEAGWRVNTEAFF.